This passage covers 23 T cell receptor beta chains from one sample sequenced in a study of a mutant IDH1 vaccine in newly diagnosed glioma. TCRdb's copy holds only in-frame clones and misses some; the assay was immunoSEQ multiplex PCR. The sample lists tens of thousands of clones; 84% were seen once. Antigens for these TCRs are unknown. The time point was: week 35, safety follow-up. Each vaccine dose was 300 ug of mutant IDH1 20-mer peptide, with topical imiquimod. The starting material was PBMCs, obtained from a glioma patient whose treatment included an IDH1 peptide vaccine. The receptors originated from a young woman with glioma.

This clone occurred once. CDR3 residues: CSVQGGARLRYGYTF. Here the CDR3 DNA reads TGCAGCGTACAGGGGGGCGCGAGACTACGGTATGGCTACACCTTC. This sequence joins TRBV29-1 and TRBJ1-2; 8 bases align to TRBD1. V trimming: 6 bases; J trimming: 5 bases; junction bases outside the gene matches: 14. The germline CDR1 and CDR2 sequences are SQVTM and ANQGSEA. This CDR3 region has 15 residues.

The rearrangement links TRBV5-1 to TRBJ2-1; no reliable D call. The germline V gene has CDR1 SGHRS and CDR2 YFSETQ. This CDR3 is 14 amino acids long. V was clipped by 0 bases and J by 4 bases, with 8 bases between them. The CDR3 is CASSLAAIYNEQFF. The CDR3, as DNA: TGCGCCAGCAGCTTGGCCGCCATTTACAATGAGCAGTTCTTC.

The chain is built from TRBV27 and TRBJ1-1, with D possibly TRBD1 on 6 matching bases. The CDR3 length is 16 residues. Germline assignment: CDR1 MNHEY and CDR2 SMNVEV (reference sequence). V lost 5 bases, J lost 10 bases, and 26 bases lay in between. The CDR3 region is CASSQTRDFIKGGAFF. Here the CDR3 DNA reads TGTGCCAGCAGTCAAACACGGGACTTCATTAAAGGGGGAGCTTTCTTT.

This chain joins TRBV9 and TRBJ1-3; tentatively, D is TRBD1 (5 bases). This CDR3 is 15 amino acids long. Germline lookup yields CDR1 SGDLS and CDR2 YYNGEE. V lost 0 bases, J lost 3 bases, and 10 bases lay in between. The CDR3 bases are TGTGCCAGCAGCGTAGAAGGGGTTGGTGGAAACACCATATATTTT. Translated: CASSVEGVGGNTIYF. Based on the CDR3 plus reference TRBV9 and TRBJ1-3, the full variable domain is DSGVTQTPKHLITATGQRVTLRCSPRSGDLSVYWYQQSLDQGLQFLIQYYNGEERAKGNILERFSAQQFPDLHSELNLSSLELGDSALYFCASSVEGVGGNTIYFGEGSWLTVV.

The chain couples TRBV27 to TRBJ1-2, with D tentatively TRBD1 (5 bases). The CDR3 has 14 residues. The germline V gene encodes CDR1 MNHEY and CDR2 SMNVEV (reference sequence). Trimming cost V 5 bases and J 2 bases, with 12 bases left between them. The CDR3 DNA reads TGTGCCAGCAGTCGCCGGGGGGTGAACTATGGCTACACCTTC. Its protein is CASSRRGVNYGYTF.

The gene calls are TRBV6-1 and TRBJ2-1, with TRBD2 identical over 15 bases. The CDR3 has 20 residues. Germline CDR1 reads MNHNS; CDR2 reads SASEGT. V was clipped by 0 bases and J by 8 bases; unmatched bases: 14. The CDR3 region is CASSEALGLAGGAWRDEQFF. CDR3 bases: TGTGCCAGCAGTGAAGCGCTGGGACTAGCGGGAGGTGCCTGGAGGGATGAGCAGTTCTTC.

In this sample, this clone turned up once. The V call is TRBV6-1, the J call TRBJ2-3; D not resolved. V was cut by 1 base and J by 3 bases, with 5 bases left in between. Germline CDR1 and CDR2: MNHNS and SASEGT. CDR3 length: 13 residues. The chain's CDR3 is CASSEVITDTQYF. The CDR3 region has the DNA TGTGCCAGCAGTGAAGTGATAACAGATACGCAGTATTTT.

This clone was picked up one time. This chain links TRBV9 with TRBJ2-7; D may correspond to TRBD1 or TRBD2 (6 bases each). CDR3 length: 13 amino acids. CDR1 SGDLS and CDR2 YYNGEE come from the germline V gene. V lost 4 bases and J lost 7, with 15 bases in between. The CDR3 region is CASSLGGWGEQYF. CDR3 nucleotide sequence: TGTGCCAGCAGCTTGGGGGGCTGGGGTGAGCAGTACTTC.

This sequence joins TRBV6-4 and TRBJ2-1; TRBD2 might be the D (5 bases). The CDR3 loop spans 14 amino acids. V gave up 0 bases and J gave up 6 bases, with 9 bases separating them. Per the germline V gene, CDR1 is MRHNA and CDR2 is SNTAGT. The CDR3 spells CASSDSETSNEQFF. Written as DNA, the CDR3 is TGTGCCAGCAGTGACTCGGAAACTAGCAATGAGCAGTTCTTC.

The genes are TRBV29-1 and TRBJ2-7, with TRBD1 as a possible D gene (6 bases). Germline lookup yields CDR1 SQVTM and CDR2 ANQGSEA. This CDR3 spans 11 amino acids. V lost 7 bases to trimming and J lost 4 bases, with 11 bases between them. CDR3 DNA: TGCAGCGGGCGGACAGCATACGAGCAGTACTTC. This gives the protein CSGRTAYEQYF.

The J gene is TRBJ2-7, the V gene TRBV7-8; 8 bases are shared with TRBD2. The germline V gene has CDR1 SGHVS and CDR2 FQNEAQ. This CDR3 has 14 residues. J lost 2 bases, V lost 0 bases, and 0 bases had no gene match. The CDR3 region has the DNA TGTGCCAGCAGCTTAGCCGGGAGGGCCTACGAGCAGTACTTC. This encodes CASSLAGRAYEQYF.

The CDR3 is CASSLSGQGLTDTQYF. CDR3 DNA sequence: TGTGCCAGCAGCTTATCGGGACAGGGGCTTACAGATACGCAGTATTTT. The chain uses TRBV7-9 and TRBJ2-3; 10 bases line up with TRBD1. The CDR3 totals 16 residues. The J segment lost 3 bases and the V segment lost 2 bases, leaving 5 bases of the junction unmatched. The germline V gene encodes CDR1 SEHNR and CDR2 FQNEAQ (reference sequence).

The chain recombines TRBV21-1 with TRBJ2-7; the tabulated D call, TRBD2, remains unverified against the DNA. TRBV21-1 is termed a pseudogene. The CDR3 covers 14 residues. Written as DNA, the CDR3 is TGTGCCAGCAGCAAACTAGACTTCTCCTACGAGCAGTACTTC. Its protein product is CASSKLDFSYEQYF.

This sequence joins TRBV9 and TRBJ2-5, with TRBD2 identical over 7 bases. The CDR3 contains 16 residues. The germline V gene encodes CDR1 SGDLS and CDR2 YYNGEE. Trimming at V came to 1 base and at J to 0 bases, leaving 6 bases not matched to a gene. The CDR3 reads CASSVRTSAYQETQYF. The CDR3 DNA reads as TGTGCCAGCAGCGTAAGGACTAGTGCTTACCAAGAGACCCAGTACTTC.

The chain is built from TRBV11-3 and TRBJ2-7, with D maybe TRBD1 (6 bases). Germline lookup yields CDR1 SGHNT and CDR2 YENEEA. Between the trimmed V and J ends, which lost 5 bases and 0 bases, there was a span of 14 bases. The CDR3 spans 15 residues. CDR3 sequence reads: CASSARTDPSYEQYF. In nucleotides, the CDR3 is TGTGCCAGCAGCGCGAGGACAGACCCCTCCTACGAGCAGTACTTC. Variable domain in full (rest from reference TRBV11-3 and TRBJ2-7): EAGVVQSPRYKIIEKKQPVAFWCNPISGHNTLYWYLQNLGQGPELLIRYENEEAVDDSQLPKDRFSAERLKGVDSTLKIQPAELGDSAVYLCASSARTDPSYEQYFGPGTRLTVT.

V gene TRBV11-1 combines with J gene TRBJ2-7; D is undetermined. V dropped 1 base and J dropped 0 bases, with 16 bases sitting between them. The germline gives CDR1 SGHAT, CDR2 FQDESV (reference sequence). The CDR3 contains 17 residues. The CDR3 protein is CASSLGLGGILSYEQYF. CDR3 DNA: TGTGCCAGCAGCTTAGGGCTCGGCGGAATCCTCTCCTACGAGCAGTACTTC. Looking up the rest from reference TRBV11-1 and TRBJ2-7 gives the full variable domain: EAEVAQSPRYKITEKSQAVAFWCDPISGHATLYWYRQILGQGPELLVQFQDESVVDDSQLPKDRFSAERLKGVDSTLKIQPAELGDSAMYLCASSLGLGGILSYEQYFGPGTRLTVT.

In this sample, this clone turned up once. The genes are TRBV27 and TRBJ2-3, with 7 bases lining up with TRBD2. Germline-derived CDR1 and CDR2 are MNHEY and SMNVEV (reference sequence). The CDR3 contains 15 residues. Unmatched junction bases numbered 4, after V lost 2 bases and J lost 2 bases. The CDR3 region has the DNA TGTGCCAGCAGTTTAATGGGACTACTCACAGATACGCAGTATTTT. Translated, it gives CASSLMGLLTDTQYF.

The chain is built from TRBV6-1 and TRBJ2-7, with D perhaps matching TRBD1 or TRBD2 (5 bases each). Germline CDR1 is MNHNS and CDR2 is SASEGT. The CDR3 totals 10 residues. CDR3 sequence reads: CSMGEYEQYF. The CDR3 DNA is TGTTCCATGGGGGAATACGAGCAGTACTTC.

This chain joins TRBV5-4 and TRBJ1-1; D may be TRBD1 (6 bases). The CDR3 runs to 15 residues. The germline CDR1 and CDR2 sequences are SGHNT and YYREEE (reference sequence). The V end lost 4 bases, the J end lost 2 bases, and 15 bases lay between the germline ends. The CDR3 DNA is TGTGCCAGCAGCGGGCGGGGGGCCCCAAACACTGAAGCTTTCTTT. The encoded protein is CASSGRGAPNTEAFF.

This clone turned up a few times. The chain is built from TRBV27 and TRBJ1-1; no definite D call. Trimming cost V 1 base and J 6 bases, with 9 bases left between them. Per the germline V gene, CDR1 is MNHEY and CDR2 is SMNVEV (reference sequence). The CDR3 spans 13 residues. The CDR3 reads CASSLWGGSEAFF. Written as DNA, the CDR3 is TGTGCCAGCAGTTTATGGGGAGGGTCTGAAGCTTTCTTT.

The count of this clone is one. This chain uses TRBV7-2 with TRBJ2-2; 10 nucleotides line up with TRBD2. Germline CDR1 and CDR2: SGHTA and FQGNSA. The CDR3 consists of 17 residues. J was trimmed by 5 bases and V by 1 base; bases with no gene match: 7. CDR3 sequence (DNA): TGTGCCAGCAGCTTAGTTAGCGGGGGGCCGGGGACCGGGGAGCTGTTTTTT. This encodes CASSLVSGGPGTGELFF.

This clone was seen more than once but under ten times. The chain employs TRBV19 and TRBJ1-5; D call uncertain. CDR1 and CDR2 (germline): LNHDA, SQIVND (reference sequence). V was shortened by 5 bases and J by 7 bases, with 21 bases between the two germline ends. The CDR3 consists of 16 residues. The CDR3 DNA follows: TGTGCCAGTAGTTCCATAAGGATCTTAAAAGAGCAGCCCCAGCATTTT. Its protein is CASSSIRILKEQPQHF. The full variable domain, rest sourced from reference TRBV19 and TRBJ1-5, is DGGITQSPKYLFRKEGQNVTLSCEQNLNHDAMYWYRQDPGQGLRLIYYSQIVNDFQKGDIAEGYSVSREKKESFPLTVTSAQKNPTAFYLCASSSIRILKEQPQHFGDGTRLSIL.

The chain joins TRBV2 to TRBJ2-2, with D possibly TRBD2 on 6 matching bases. This CDR3 is 16 amino acids long. The germline V gene encodes CDR1 SNHLY and CDR2 FYNNEI. Between the trimmed V and J ends, which lost 7 bases and 4 bases, there was a span of 19 bases. The CDR3 DNA sequence: TGTGCCAGCACCCCTGGGATGCGGGGCCCCACCGGGGAGCTGTTTTTT. Residues: CASTPGMRGPTGELFF.